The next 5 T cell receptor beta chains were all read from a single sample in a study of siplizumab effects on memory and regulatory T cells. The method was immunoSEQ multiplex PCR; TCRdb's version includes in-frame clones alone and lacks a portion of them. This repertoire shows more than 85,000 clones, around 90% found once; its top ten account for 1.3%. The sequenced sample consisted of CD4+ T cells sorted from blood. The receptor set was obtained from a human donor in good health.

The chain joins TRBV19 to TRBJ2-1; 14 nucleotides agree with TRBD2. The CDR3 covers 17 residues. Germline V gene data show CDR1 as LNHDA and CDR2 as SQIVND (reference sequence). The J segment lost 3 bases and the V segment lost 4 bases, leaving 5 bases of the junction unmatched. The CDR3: CASSTSGLAGVYNEQFF. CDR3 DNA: TGTGCCAGTAGTACCTCGGGACTAGCGGGAGTCTACAATGAGCAGTTCTTC.

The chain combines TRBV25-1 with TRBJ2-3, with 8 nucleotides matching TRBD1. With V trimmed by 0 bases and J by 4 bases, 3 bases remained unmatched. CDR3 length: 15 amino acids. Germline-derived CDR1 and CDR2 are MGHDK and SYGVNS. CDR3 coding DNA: TGTGCCAGCAGTGAATACGGCAGGGGGCCAGATACGCAGTATTTT. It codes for CASSEYGRGPDTQYF.

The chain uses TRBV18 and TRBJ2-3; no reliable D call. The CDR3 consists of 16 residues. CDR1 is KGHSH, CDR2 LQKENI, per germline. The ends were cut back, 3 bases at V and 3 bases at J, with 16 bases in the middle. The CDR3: CASSPAPRVRTDTQYF. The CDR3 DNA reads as TGTGCCAGCTCACCCGCCCCCCGGGTTCGAACAGATACGCAGTATTTT.

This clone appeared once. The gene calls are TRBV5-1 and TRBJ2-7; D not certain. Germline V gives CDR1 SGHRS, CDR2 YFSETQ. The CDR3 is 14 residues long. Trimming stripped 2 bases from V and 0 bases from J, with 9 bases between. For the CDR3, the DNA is TGCGCCAGCAGCTTTGGGCCGAACTCCTACGAGCAGTACTTC. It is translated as CASSFGPNSYEQYF.

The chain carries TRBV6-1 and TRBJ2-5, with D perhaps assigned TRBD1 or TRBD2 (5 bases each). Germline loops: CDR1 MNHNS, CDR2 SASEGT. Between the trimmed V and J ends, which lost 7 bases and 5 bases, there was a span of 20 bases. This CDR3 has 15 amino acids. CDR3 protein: CASIVLGVKRETQYF. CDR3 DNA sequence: TGTGCCAGCATAGTCCTGGGGGTAAAGAGGGAGACCCAGTACTTC.